Here is one T cell receptor beta chain with its context. Its cognate antigen is unknown. The CDR3 contains 14 residues. Germline CDR1 is SGHDN and CDR2 is FVKESK. The V gene lost 4 bases and the J gene lost 5 bases, with 13 bases spanning the gap. Using RNA template, CDR3s of TCR alpha and beta were amplified with iRepertoire arm-PCR. Via MiXCR, TCRdb re-called the multiplex PCR reads, giving one row per CDR3 protein. The sample holds roughly 350,000 distinct CDR3 sequences; roughly two fifths are singletons and the top ten take 9.5% to 15%. The sample originates from a study of glioma-infiltrating T cells. General study findings and limits: Non-neoplastic patients had below-expected tissue-blood divergence, while all gliomas exceeded expectation.

Sequenced: glioma tissue, nonneoplastic brain tissue, or PBMCs (not recorded which). This chain connects TRBV14 to TRBJ2-3; weak D call: TRBD2 (5 bases). This receptor was identified in a human donor with low-grade glioma or glioblastoma, undergoing nonglioma brain surgery, or in good health (not recorded which). CDR3 nucleotide sequence: TGTGCCAGCAGCCTCCAGAGCGGAGGAGATACGCAGTATTTT. Amino acids: CASSLQSGGDTQYF.